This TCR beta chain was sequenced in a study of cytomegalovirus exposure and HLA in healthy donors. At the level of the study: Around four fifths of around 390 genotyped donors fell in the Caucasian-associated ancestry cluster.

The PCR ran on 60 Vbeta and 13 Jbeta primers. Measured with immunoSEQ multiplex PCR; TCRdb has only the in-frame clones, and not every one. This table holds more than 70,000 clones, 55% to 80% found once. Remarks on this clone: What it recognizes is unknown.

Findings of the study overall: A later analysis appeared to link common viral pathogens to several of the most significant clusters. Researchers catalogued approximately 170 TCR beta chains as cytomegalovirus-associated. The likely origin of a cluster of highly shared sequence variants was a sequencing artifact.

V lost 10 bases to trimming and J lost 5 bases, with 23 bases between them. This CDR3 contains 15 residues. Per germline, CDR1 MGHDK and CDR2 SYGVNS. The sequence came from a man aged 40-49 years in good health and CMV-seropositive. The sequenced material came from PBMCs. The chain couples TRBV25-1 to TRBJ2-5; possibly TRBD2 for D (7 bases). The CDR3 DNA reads TGTGCCACCCAGGGGTGGCGGGAGAACGGGGAGACCCAGTACTTC. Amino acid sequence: CATQGWRENGETQYF.